These T cell receptor beta chains were read from a single sample in a study of cytomegalovirus exposure and HLA in healthy donors. Measured with immunoSEQ multiplex PCR; TCRdb has only the in-frame clones, and not every one. The sample includes approximately 190,000 clones, around 87% of them seen just once. The source material was PBMCs. These TCRs come from a boy aged 2-9 years in good health and CMV-seronegative. Each CDR3 is given with its conserved first and last residue. Each record gives: V gene, J gene, clone size, D gene, CDR3 length, CDR3 DNA, CDR3 protein. D genes are given only for firm matches. Not every row has a clone size; where given, it reads once, few, many or a size class.

V gene: TRBV7-9; J gene: TRBJ2-1; clone size: -; D gene: TRBD2; CDR3 length: 16; CDR3 DNA: TGTGCCAGCAGCAAACCGTCTAGCGGGAGTATCAATGAGCAGTTCTTC; CDR3 protein: CASSKPSSGSINEQFF
V gene: TRBV5-1; J gene: TRBJ1-4; clone size: -; D gene: -; CDR3 length: 13; CDR3 DNA: TGCGCCAGCAGCTTGGAGATTAGTGAAAAACTGTTTTTT; CDR3 protein: CASSLEISEKLFF
V gene: TRBV5-1; J gene: TRBJ2-5; clone size: -; D gene: TRBD1; CDR3 length: 13; CDR3 DNA: TGCGCCAGCAGCTCTACAGGGGATGAGACCCAGTACTTC; CDR3 protein: CASSSTGDETQYF
V gene: TRBV19; J gene: TRBJ2-7; clone size: -; D gene: TRBD2; CDR3 length: 15; CDR3 DNA: TGTGCCAGTAGTTTGACTAGCGGGAGGGCCGACGAGCAGTACTTC; CDR3 protein: CASSLTSGRADEQYF
V gene: TRBV30; J gene: TRBJ1-5; clone size: -; D gene: -; CDR3 length: 13; CDR3 DNA: TGTGCCTGGAGTGACAGGAGGGATCAGCCCCAGCATTTT; CDR3 protein: CAWSDRRDQPQHF
V gene: TRBV6-1; J gene: TRBJ2-7; clone size: -; D gene: TRBD2; CDR3 length: 14; CDR3 DNA: TGTGCCAGCAGAATAGCGGGAGCCACCTACGAGCAGTACTTC; CDR3 protein: CASRIAGATYEQYF
V gene: TRBV6-4; J gene: TRBJ2-3; clone size: -; D gene: TRBD2; CDR3 length: 14; CDR3 DNA: TGTGCCAGCAGTGTCCAAAGGGGCCTAGCGGAGCAGTATTTT; CDR3 protein: CASSVQRGLAEQYF
V gene: TRBV6-5; J gene: TRBJ1-2; clone size: -; D gene: -; CDR3 length: 14; CDR3 DNA: TGTGCCAGCAGTTACTCCGGCAGGGACTATGGCTACACCTTC; CDR3 protein: CASSYSGRDYGYTF
V gene: TRBV29-1; J gene: TRBJ2-7; clone size: once; D gene: -; CDR3 length: 14; CDR3 DNA: TGCAGCGTGGGTGGACAGTCCAGATCCTACGAGCAGTACTTC; CDR3 protein: CSVGGQSRSYEQYF
V gene: TRBV2; J gene: TRBJ2-7; clone size: -; D gene: TRBD1; CDR3 length: 14; CDR3 DNA: TGTGCCAGCAGGAGGGGGCAGGGGGCAGGGGAGCAGTACTTC; CDR3 protein: CASRRGQGAGEQYF
V gene: TRBV18; J gene: TRBJ1-3; clone size: -; D gene: -; CDR3 length: 16; CDR3 DNA: TGTGCCAGCTCACCCTCGGAGGGGACCTCTGGAAACACCATATATTTT; CDR3 protein: CASSPSEGTSGNTIYF
V gene: TRBV9; J gene: TRBJ2-1; clone size: -; D gene: -; CDR3 length: 13; CDR3 DNA: TGTGCCAGCAGCGTAGAGACTTACAATGAGCAGTTCTTC; CDR3 protein: CASSVETYNEQFF
V gene: TRBV28; J gene: TRBJ1-2; clone size: once; D gene: TRBD1; CDR3 length: 14; CDR3 DNA: TGTGCCAGTAGACAGGGACCCAGACTTTATGGCTACACCTTC; CDR3 protein: CASRQGPRLYGYTF
V gene: TRBV30; J gene: TRBJ1-2; clone size: -; D gene: TRBD1; CDR3 length: 14; CDR3 DNA: TGTGCCTGGAGCGCCGGACAGGGGGGCTATGGCTACACCTTC; CDR3 protein: CAWSAGQGGYGYTF
V gene: TRBV28; J gene: TRBJ1-2; clone size: -; D gene: -; CDR3 length: 15; CDR3 DNA: TGTGCCAGCAGTTTTCCCTCTCCTACAGGGTACGGCTACACCTTC; CDR3 protein: CASSFPSPTGYGYTF
V gene: TRBV13; J gene: TRBJ2-7; clone size: -; D gene: TRBD1; CDR3 length: 15; CDR3 DNA: TGTGCCAGCAGCTTAGAGGGGGCTTTTCACTACGAGCAGTACTTC; CDR3 protein: CASSLEGAFHYEQYF
V gene: TRBV28; J gene: TRBJ1-2; clone size: -; D gene: TRBD1; CDR3 length: 14; CDR3 DNA: TGTGCCAGCAGTTCCAGGACAGGGGGCTATGGCTACACCTTC; CDR3 protein: CASSSRTGGYGYTF
V gene: TRBV2; J gene: TRBJ2-7; clone size: -; D gene: -; CDR3 length: 14; CDR3 DNA: TGTGCCAGCAGTGAGAGTGGCGGGGTCTACGAGCAGTACTTC; CDR3 protein: CASSESGGVYEQYF
V gene: TRBV5-1; J gene: TRBJ2-1; clone size: -; D gene: -; CDR3 length: 14; CDR3 DNA: TGCGCCAGCAGCTCCTCAGGCGGGTACAATGAGCAGTTCTTC; CDR3 protein: CASSSSGGYNEQFF
V gene: TRBV7-6; J gene: TRBJ2-2; clone size: -; D gene: -; CDR3 length: 14; CDR3 DNA: TGTGCCAGCAGCCGCGGGCCCCGGGCCGGGGAGCTGTTTTTT; CDR3 protein: CASSRGPRAGELFF
V gene: TRBV13; J gene: TRBJ2-7; clone size: -; D gene: TRBD2; CDR3 length: 15; CDR3 DNA: TGTGCCAGCAGCTTTAGCGGGGTAAGCTCCTACGAGCAGTACTTC; CDR3 protein: CASSFSGVSSYEQYF
V gene: TRBV27; J gene: TRBJ2-5; clone size: -; D gene: TRBD1; CDR3 length: 14; CDR3 DNA: TGTGCCAGCAGTCGCGACAGGGGGGGCGAGACCCAGTACTTC; CDR3 protein: CASSRDRGGETQYF
V gene: TRBV28; J gene: TRBJ1-2; clone size: -; D gene: -; CDR3 length: 12; CDR3 DNA: TGTGCCAGCAGTTTAGTGGTGGGCGGCTACACCTTC; CDR3 protein: CASSLVVGGYTF
V gene: TRBV27; J gene: TRBJ1-5; clone size: -; D gene: TRBD1; CDR3 length: 12; CDR3 DNA: TGTGCCAGCAGGACAGGGATTCAGCCCCAGCATTTT; CDR3 protein: CASRTGIQPQHF
V gene: TRBV28; J gene: TRBJ1-5; clone size: -; D gene: -; CDR3 length: 14; CDR3 DNA: TGTGCCAGCAGCCTGGGGGCAGTCAATCAGCCCCAGCATTTT; CDR3 protein: CASSLGAVNQPQHF
V gene: TRBV2; J gene: TRBJ2-1; clone size: -; D gene: TRBD2; CDR3 length: 14; CDR3 DNA: TGTGCCAGCAGGCCGGGACTAGCAGATAATGAGCAGTTCTTC; CDR3 protein: CASRPGLADNEQFF
V gene: TRBV5-4; J gene: TRBJ2-4; clone size: few; D gene: -; CDR3 length: 15; CDR3 DNA: TGTGCCAGCAGCCCCGGGGTTCTAGCCAAAAACATTCAGTACTTC; CDR3 protein: CASSPGVLAKNIQYF
V gene: TRBV5-4; J gene: TRBJ2-1; clone size: -; D gene: TRBD2; CDR3 length: 18; CDR3 DNA: TGTGCCAGCAGACCCGGGACTAGCGGGGGGGGATCCTACAATGAGCAGTTCTTC; CDR3 protein: CASRPGTSGGGSYNEQFF
V gene: TRBV6-5; J gene: TRBJ2-7; clone size: -; D gene: TRBD2; CDR3 length: 15; CDR3 DNA: TGTGCCAGCAGTTACCGGGGGGGCGCAATCTACGAGCAGTACTTC; CDR3 protein: CASSYRGGAIYEQYF
V gene: TRBV5-1; J gene: TRBJ2-7; clone size: -; D gene: -; CDR3 length: 16; CDR3 DNA: TGCGCCAGCAGCTTGGCCCCCGGGAGAAGCTCCTACGAGCAGTACTTC; CDR3 protein: CASSLAPGRSSYEQYF
V gene: TRBV14; J gene: TRBJ1-5; clone size: few; D gene: -; CDR3 length: 13; CDR3 DNA: TGTGCCAGCAGCCAAGGGAGGGGTCAGCCCCAGCATTTT; CDR3 protein: CASSQGRGQPQHF
V gene: TRBV7-2; J gene: TRBJ1-3; clone size: few; D gene: -; CDR3 length: 13; CDR3 DNA: TGTGCCAGCAGCCCGAGCGGGGGAAACACCATATATTTT; CDR3 protein: CASSPSGGNTIYF
V gene: TRBV6-1; J gene: TRBJ2-7; clone size: once; D gene: -; CDR3 length: 13; CDR3 DNA: TGTGCCAGCAGTGAAGAGTGGAGATCCGAGCAGTACTTC; CDR3 protein: CASSEEWRSEQYF
V gene: TRBV27; J gene: TRBJ2-7; clone size: -; D gene: TRBD1; CDR3 length: 12; CDR3 DNA: TGTGCCAGCAGTTGGACAGGCGGCGAGCAGTACTTC; CDR3 protein: CASSWTGGEQYF
V gene: TRBV7-9; J gene: TRBJ1-4; clone size: -; D gene: -; CDR3 length: 15; CDR3 DNA: TGTTCCAGCAGCTTAGGTTGGGCAAGAGATGAAAAACTGTTTTTT; CDR3 protein: CSSSLGWARDEKLFF
V gene: TRBV30; J gene: TRBJ1-4; clone size: -; D gene: -; CDR3 length: 11; CDR3 DNA: TGTGCCTGGCGGGGGAAGGAAAAACTGTTTTTT; CDR3 protein: CAWRGKEKLFF
V gene: TRBV11-2; J gene: TRBJ1-1; clone size: -; D gene: -; CDR3 length: 14; CDR3 DNA: TGTGCCAGCAGCTCCCTCCGCGACGGAGCTGAAGCTTTCTTT; CDR3 protein: CASSSLRDGAEAFF
V gene: TRBV4-1; J gene: TRBJ2-1; clone size: -; D gene: -; CDR3 length: 18; CDR3 DNA: TGCGCCAGCAGCCAAGATGGGATGCTAGCAGCACAATACAATGAGCAGTTCTTC; CDR3 protein: CASSQDGMLAAQYNEQFF
V gene: TRBV7-2; J gene: TRBJ2-5; clone size: -; D gene: TRBD2; CDR3 length: 15; CDR3 DNA: TGTGCCAGCAGCTTAGGAGCGGGAGGGAGAGAGACCCAGTACTTC; CDR3 protein: CASSLGAGGRETQYF
V gene: TRBV10-2; J gene: TRBJ1-6; clone size: -; D gene: -; CDR3 length: 14; CDR3 DNA: TGCGCCAGCAGTGAGTCGAACTTAGTGAAACCCCTCCACTTT; CDR3 protein: CASSESNLVKPLHF
V gene: TRBV7-2; J gene: TRBJ2-7; clone size: -; D gene: -; CDR3 length: 14; CDR3 DNA: TGTGCCAGCAGCGCACCTAGCTTGCCCTACGAGCAGTACTTC; CDR3 protein: CASSAPSLPYEQYF
V gene: TRBV6-6; J gene: TRBJ2-2; clone size: -; D gene: TRBD2; CDR3 length: 16; CDR3 DNA: TGTGCCAGCAGTTTCCCTAGCGGGAGGAGTGCCGGGGAGCTGTTTTTT; CDR3 protein: CASSFPSGRSAGELFF
V gene: TRBV30; J gene: TRBJ2-7; clone size: once; D gene: -; CDR3 length: 11; CDR3 DNA: TGTGCCTGGAGTAGGAGTTACGAGCAGTACTTC; CDR3 protein: CAWSRSYEQYF